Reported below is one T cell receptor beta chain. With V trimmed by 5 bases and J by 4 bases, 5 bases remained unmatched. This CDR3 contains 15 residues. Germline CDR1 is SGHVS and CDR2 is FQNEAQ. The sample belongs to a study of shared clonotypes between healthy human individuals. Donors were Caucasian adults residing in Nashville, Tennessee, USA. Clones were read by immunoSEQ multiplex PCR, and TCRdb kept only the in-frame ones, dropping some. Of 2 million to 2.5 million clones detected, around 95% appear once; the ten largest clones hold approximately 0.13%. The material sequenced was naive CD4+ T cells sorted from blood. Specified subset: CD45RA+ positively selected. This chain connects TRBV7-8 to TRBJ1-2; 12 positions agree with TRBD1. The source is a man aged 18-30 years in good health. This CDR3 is CASSGDRGPSYGYTF. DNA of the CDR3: TGTGCCAGCAGCGGGGACAGGGGGCCGAGCTATGGCTACACCTTC.